Presented here are 2 T cell receptor beta chains from one specimen sequenced in a study of response to subunit inactivated influenza vaccine. From the RT-PCR reads, TCRdb called clonotypes with MiXCR, one entry per CDR3 protein. The data hold 450,000 to 550,000 distinct CDR3 sequences, with roughly 23% observed a single time. This specimen was CD4+ T cells sorted from PBMCs, taken 5 days after vaccination. The receptors originated from a man aged 50 or older who received an inactivated influenza vaccine.

This clonotype came up a few times. V is TRBV7-8 and J is TRBJ1-6; D is undetermined. The V end lost 5 bases, the J end lost 0 bases, and 8 bases lay between the germline ends. The CDR3 runs to 15 residues. CDR1 and CDR2 (germline): SGHVS, FQNEAQ. Written as DNA, the CDR3 is TGTGCCAGCAGCCGTGCAGACTCCTATAATTCACCCCTCCACTTT. It yields the protein CASSRADSYNSPLHF.

The chain recombines TRBV2 with TRBJ2-4, with D uncertain. The V end was cut by 4 bases, the J end by 0 bases, with 10 bases between. CDR1 SNHLY and CDR2 FYNNEI come from the germline V gene. CDR3 length: 15 residues. CDR3 sequence reads: CASSVEGLAKNIQYF. CDR3 DNA: TGTGCCAGCAGTGTGGAAGGATTAGCCAAAAACATTCAGTACTTC.